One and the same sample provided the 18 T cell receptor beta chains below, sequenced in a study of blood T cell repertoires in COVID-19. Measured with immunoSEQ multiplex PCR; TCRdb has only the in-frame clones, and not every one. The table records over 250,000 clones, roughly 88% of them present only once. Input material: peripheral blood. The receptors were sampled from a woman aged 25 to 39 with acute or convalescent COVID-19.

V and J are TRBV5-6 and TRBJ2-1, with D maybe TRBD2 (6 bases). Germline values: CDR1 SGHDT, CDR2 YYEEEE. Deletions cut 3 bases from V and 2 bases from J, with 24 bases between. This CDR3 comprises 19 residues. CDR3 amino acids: CASSSLGGEERGPYNEQFF. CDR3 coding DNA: TGTGCCAGCAGCTCCTTGGGTGGGGAGGAAAGGGGACCCTACAATGAGCAGTTCTTC.

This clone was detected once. CDR3 residues: CASSDPGVSGNTIYF. DNA for the CDR3: TGTGCCAGCAGTGACCCCGGGGTATCTGGAAACACCATATATTTT. V and J are TRBV28 and TRBJ1-3; D is undetermined. Trimming left V 5 bases short and J 1 base short, with 12 bases between. The CDR3 covers 15 residues. Germline-derived CDR1 and CDR2 are MDHEN and SYDVKM.

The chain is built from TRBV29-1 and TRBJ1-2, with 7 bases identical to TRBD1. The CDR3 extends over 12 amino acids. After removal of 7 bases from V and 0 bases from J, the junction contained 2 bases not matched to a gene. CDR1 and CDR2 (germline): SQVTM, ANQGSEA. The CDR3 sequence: CSADRTNYGYTF. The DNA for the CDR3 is TGCAGCGCGGACAGGACTAACTATGGCTACACCTTC.

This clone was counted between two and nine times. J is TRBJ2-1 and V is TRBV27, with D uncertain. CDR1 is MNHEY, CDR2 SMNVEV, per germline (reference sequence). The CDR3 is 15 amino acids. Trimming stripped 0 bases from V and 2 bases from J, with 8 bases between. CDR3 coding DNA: TGTGCCAGCAGTTTATCCTCCTACGCCTACAATGAGCAGTTCTTC. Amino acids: CASSLSSYAYNEQFF.

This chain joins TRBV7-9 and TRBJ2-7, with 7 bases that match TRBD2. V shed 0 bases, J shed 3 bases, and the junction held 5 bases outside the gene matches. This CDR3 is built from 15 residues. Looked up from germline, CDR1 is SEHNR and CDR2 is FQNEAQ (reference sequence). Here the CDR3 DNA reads TGTGCCAGCAGCTTAGCGTCGGCTAGCGGCTACGAGCAGTACTTC. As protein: CASSLASASGYEQYF.

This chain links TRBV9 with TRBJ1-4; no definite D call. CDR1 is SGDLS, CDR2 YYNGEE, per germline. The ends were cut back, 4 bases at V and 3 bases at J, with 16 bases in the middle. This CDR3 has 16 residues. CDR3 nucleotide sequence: TGTGCCAGCAGCTTCGAGACCGGGTTATCTAATGAAAAACTGTTTTTT. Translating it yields CASSFETGLSNEKLFF.

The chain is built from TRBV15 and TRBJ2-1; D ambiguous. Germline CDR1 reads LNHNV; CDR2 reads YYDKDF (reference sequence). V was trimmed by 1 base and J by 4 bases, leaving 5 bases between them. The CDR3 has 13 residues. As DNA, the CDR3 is TGTGCCACCAGCAGAGGTCCGTACAATGAGCAGTTCTTC. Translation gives CATSRGPYNEQFF.

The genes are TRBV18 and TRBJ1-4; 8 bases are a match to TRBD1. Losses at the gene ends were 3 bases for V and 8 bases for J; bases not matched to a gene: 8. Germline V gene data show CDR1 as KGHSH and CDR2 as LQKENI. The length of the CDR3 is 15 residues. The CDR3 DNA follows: TGTGCCAGCTCACCCGGACAGGGAAATCTAGAAAAACTGTTTTTT. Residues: CASSPGQGNLEKLFF.

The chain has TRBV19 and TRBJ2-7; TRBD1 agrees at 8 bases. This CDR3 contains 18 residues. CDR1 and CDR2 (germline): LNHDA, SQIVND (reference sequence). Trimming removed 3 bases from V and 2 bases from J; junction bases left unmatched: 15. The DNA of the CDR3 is TGTGCCAGTAGTATGACAGGGGTCAACATCGGAGGAACCTACGAGCAGTACTTC. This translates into CASSMTGVNIGGTYEQYF.

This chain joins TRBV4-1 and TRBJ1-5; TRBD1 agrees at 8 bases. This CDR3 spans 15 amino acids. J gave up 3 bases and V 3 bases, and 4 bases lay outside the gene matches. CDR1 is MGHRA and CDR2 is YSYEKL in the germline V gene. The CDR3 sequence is CASSQAGGSNQPQHF. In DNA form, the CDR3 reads TGCGCCAGCAGCCAGGCAGGGGGCTCCAATCAGCCCCAGCATTTT.

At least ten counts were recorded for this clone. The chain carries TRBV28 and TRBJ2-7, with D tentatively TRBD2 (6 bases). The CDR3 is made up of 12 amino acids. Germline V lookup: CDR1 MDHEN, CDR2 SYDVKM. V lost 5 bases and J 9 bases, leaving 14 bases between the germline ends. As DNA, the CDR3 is TGTGCCAGCAGTGCCCTAGCGTCGGGGCAGTACTTC. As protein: CASSALASGQYF. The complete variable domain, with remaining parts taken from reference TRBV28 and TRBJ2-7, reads DVKVTQSSRYLVKRTGEKVFLECVQDMDHENMFWYRQDPGLGLRLIYFSYDVKMKEKGDIPEGYSVSREKKERFSLILESASTNQTSMYLCASSALASGQYFGPGTRLTVT.

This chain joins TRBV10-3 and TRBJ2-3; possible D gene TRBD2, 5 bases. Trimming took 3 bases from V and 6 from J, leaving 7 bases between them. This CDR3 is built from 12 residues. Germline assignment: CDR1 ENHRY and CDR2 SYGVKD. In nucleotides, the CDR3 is TGTGCCATCAGTGAAGGGAGCGATACGCAGTATTTT. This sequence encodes CAISEGSDTQYF.

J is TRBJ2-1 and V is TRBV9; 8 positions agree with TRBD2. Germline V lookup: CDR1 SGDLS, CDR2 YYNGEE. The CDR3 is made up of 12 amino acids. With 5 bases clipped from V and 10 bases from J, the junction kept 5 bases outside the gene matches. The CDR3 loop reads CASSQGTREQFF. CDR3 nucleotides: TGTGCCAGCAGTCAAGGGACTAGGGAGCAGTTCTTC.

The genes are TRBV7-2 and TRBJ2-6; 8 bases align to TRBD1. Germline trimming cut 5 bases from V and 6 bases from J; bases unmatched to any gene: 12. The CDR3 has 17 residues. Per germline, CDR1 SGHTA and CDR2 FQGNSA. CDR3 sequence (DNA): TGTGCCAGCAGCCACAAGACAGGGGCCTTTACGGCCAACGTCCTGACTTTC. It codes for CASSHKTGAFTANVLTF. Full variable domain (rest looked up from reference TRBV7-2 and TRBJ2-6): GAGVSQSPSNKVTEKGKDVELRCDPISGHTALYWYRQSLGQGLEFLIYFQGNSAPDKSGLPSDRFSAERTGGSVSTLTIQRTQQEDSAVYLCASSHKTGAFTANVLTFGAGSRLTVL.

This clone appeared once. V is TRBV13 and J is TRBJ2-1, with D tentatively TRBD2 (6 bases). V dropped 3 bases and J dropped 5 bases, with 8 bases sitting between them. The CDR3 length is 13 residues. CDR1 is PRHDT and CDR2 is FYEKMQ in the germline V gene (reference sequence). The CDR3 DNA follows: TGTGCCAGCAGCTTCACGGGGGACAATGAGCAGTTCTTC. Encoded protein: CASSFTGDNEQFF.

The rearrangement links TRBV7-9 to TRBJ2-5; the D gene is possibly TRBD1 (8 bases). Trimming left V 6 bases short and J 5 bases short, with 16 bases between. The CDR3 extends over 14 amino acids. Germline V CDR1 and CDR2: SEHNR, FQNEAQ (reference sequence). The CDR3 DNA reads TGTGCCAGCAGGCGGACAGGGAGGGTGGAGACCCAGTACTTC. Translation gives CASRRTGRVETQYF.

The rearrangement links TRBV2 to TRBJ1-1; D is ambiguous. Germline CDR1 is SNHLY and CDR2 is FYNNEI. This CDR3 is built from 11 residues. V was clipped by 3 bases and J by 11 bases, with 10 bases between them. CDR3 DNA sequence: TGTGCCAGCAGTGAGAATCTCGAGGCTTTCTTT. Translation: CASSENLEAFF.

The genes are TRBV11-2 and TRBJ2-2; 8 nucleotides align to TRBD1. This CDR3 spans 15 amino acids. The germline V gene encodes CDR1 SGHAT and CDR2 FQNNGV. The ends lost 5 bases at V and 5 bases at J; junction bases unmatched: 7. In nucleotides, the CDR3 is TGTGCCAGCAGCCTGGACAGGGTAGAGACCGGGGAGCTGTTTTTT. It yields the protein CASSLDRVETGELFF.